This entry is about one T cell receptor beta chain. Its target is not known. This specimen comes from a study of OX40 agonist ivuxolimab in advanced cancers. Study in general: Recorded diagnoses for dose-escalation patients were hepatocellular carcinoma, melanoma, renal cell or head and neck cancer. Overall study findings and caveats: Expanded peripheral T cell antigen specificity was not determined.

Clones were read by immunoSEQ multiplex PCR, and TCRdb kept only the in-frame ones, dropping some. The sample has approximately 100,000 clones, 92% seen once. There are 15 residues in the CDR3. CDR1 is LNHDA and CDR2 is SQIVND in the germline V gene (reference sequence). Trimming shortened V by 10 bases and J by 0 bases, and 18 bases separated the two germline ends. The chain couples TRBV19 to TRBJ1-2; D not certain. Here the sequenced sample was CD4+ or CD8+ T cells sorted from blood, taken in a trial of the OX40 agonist ivuxolimab. The TCR originated in an adult with an advanced solid tumor such as melanoma, head and neck, liver or kidney cancer. CDR3 DNA: TGTGCCACCAAAGGTAGAGGGAAAGCTAACTATGGCTACACCTTC. Protein product: CATKGRGKANYGYTF.